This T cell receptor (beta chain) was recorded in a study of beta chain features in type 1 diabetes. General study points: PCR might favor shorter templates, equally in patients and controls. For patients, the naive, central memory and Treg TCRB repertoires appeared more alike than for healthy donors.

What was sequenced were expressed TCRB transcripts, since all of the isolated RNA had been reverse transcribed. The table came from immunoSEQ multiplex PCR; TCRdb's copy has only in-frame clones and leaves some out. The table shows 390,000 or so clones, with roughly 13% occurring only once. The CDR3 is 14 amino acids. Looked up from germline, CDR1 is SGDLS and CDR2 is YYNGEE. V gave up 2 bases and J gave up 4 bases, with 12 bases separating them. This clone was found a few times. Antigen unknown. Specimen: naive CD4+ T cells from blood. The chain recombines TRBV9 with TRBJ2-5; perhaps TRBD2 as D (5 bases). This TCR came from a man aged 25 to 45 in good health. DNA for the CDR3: TGTGCCAGCAGCGTCCACGGGGTACCAGAGACCCAGTACTTC. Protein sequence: CASSVHGVPETQYF.